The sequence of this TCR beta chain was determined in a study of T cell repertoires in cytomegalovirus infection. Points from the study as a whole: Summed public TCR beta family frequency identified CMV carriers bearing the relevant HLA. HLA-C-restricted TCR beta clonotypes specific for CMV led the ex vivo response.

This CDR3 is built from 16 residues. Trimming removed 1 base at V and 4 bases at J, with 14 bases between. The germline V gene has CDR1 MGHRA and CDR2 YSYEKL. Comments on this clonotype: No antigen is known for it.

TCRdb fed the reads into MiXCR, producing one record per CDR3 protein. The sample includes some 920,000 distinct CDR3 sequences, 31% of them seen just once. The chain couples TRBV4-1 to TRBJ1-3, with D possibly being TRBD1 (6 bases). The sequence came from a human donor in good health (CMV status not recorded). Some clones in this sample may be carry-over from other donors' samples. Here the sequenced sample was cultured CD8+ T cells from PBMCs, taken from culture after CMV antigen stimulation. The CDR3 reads CASSQVSDSQGNTIYF. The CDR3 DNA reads TGCGCCAGCAGCCAAGTATCGGACAGCCAGGGAAACACCATATATTTT.